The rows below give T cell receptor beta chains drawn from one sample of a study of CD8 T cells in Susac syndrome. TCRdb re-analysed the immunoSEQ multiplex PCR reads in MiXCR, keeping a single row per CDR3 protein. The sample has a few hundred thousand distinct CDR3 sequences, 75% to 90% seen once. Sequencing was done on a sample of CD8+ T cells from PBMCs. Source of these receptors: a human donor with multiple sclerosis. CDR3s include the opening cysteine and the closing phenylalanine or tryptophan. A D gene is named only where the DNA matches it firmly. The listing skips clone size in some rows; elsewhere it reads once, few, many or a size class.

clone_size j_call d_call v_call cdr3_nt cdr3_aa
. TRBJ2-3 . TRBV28 TGTGCCAGCTCCCCTGGTATGGCAGCGGAGACATCTTTAGATACGCAGTATTTT CASSPGMAAETSLDTQYF
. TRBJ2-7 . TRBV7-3 TGTGCCAGCAGCTTAAGGGCAGGGAGAGGCCACGAGCAGTACTTC CASSLRAGRGHEQYF
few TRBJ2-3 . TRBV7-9 TGTGCCAGCAGCTCTGGTCCCACAGATACGCAGTATTTT CASSSGPTDTQYF
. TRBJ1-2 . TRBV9 TGTGCCAGCAGCGTAGCGGACGGCAGCGTCTATGGCTACACCTTC CASSVADGSVYGYTF
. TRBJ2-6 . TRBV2 TGTGCCAGCAGTGTGGGGGCTGGGGCCAACGTCCTGACTTTC CASSVGAGANVLTF
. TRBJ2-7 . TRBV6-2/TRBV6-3 TGTGCCAGCAGTCTACGACCTATGGTACTTGGCGACGAGCAGTACTTC CASSLRPMVLGDEQYF
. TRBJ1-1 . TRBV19 TGTGCCAGTAGTATTCTCCATTTGGGGGGTGAAGCTTTCTTT CASSILHLGGEAFF
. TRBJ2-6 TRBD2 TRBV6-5 TGTGCCAGCAGTTACTGGCTAGCGGGATCTGGGGCCAACGTCCTGACTTTC CASSYWLAGSGANVLTF
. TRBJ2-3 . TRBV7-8 TGTGCCAGCAGCTTTGGGGTAGACGATACGCAGTATTTT CASSFGVDDTQYF
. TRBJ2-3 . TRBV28 TGTGCCAGCGCTGCGGAGGGGGGCACAGATACGCAGTATTTT CASAAEGGTDTQYF
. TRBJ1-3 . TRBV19 TGTGCCAGTAGTATCGTGGGTATCGGAAACACCATATATTTT CASSIVGIGNTIYF
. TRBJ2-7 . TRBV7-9 TGTGCCAGCAGTTTCACATCCGACCTCTCCTACGAGCAGTACTTC CASSFTSDLSYEQYF
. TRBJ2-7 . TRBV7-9 TGTGCCAGCAGCTCCCGGGACAATTCCTACGAGCAGTACTTC CASSSRDNSYEQYF
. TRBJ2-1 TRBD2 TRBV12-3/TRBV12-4 TGTGCCAGCAGTGGGGAAGTAGCGGGGAAATTCTCCTACAATGAGCAGTTCTTC CASSGEVAGKFSYNEQFF
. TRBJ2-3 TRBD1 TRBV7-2 TGTGCCAGCAGCTTGCCGACAGGGGCCCTCACAGATACGCAGTATTTT CASSLPTGALTDTQYF
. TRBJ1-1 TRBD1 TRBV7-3 TGTGCCAGCAGCTTAAGCGGACAGGGGATCACTGAAGCTTTCTTT CASSLSGQGITEAFF
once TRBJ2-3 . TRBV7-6 TGTGCCAGCAGCTTGGGGGGGGCGGGAGATACGCAGTATTTT CASSLGGAGDTQYF
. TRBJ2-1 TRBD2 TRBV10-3 TGTGCCATCACTCACTGCCGGGACTACTCCAACAATGAGCAGTTCTTC CAITHCRDYSNNEQFF
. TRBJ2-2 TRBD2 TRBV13 TGTGCCAGCAGCTGGGGACTAGCGGGAGGTACGGACGGGGAGCTGTTTTTT CASSWGLAGGTDGELFF
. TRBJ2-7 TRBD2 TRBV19 TGTGCCAGTAGTATAGGAGCGGGAAACACCTACGAGCAGTACTTC CASSIGAGNTYEQYF
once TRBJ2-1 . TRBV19 TGTGCCTCCTCGGGGCCCTGGGGGGAGCAGTTCTTC CASSGPWGEQFF
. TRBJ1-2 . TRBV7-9 TGTGCCATACCAGGCCCGACCTATGGCTACACCTTC CAIPGPTYGYTF
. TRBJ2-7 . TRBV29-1 TGCAGCGTTGAAGATAACATGGGGGACGAGCAGTACTTC CSVEDNMGDEQYF
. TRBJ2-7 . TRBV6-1 TGTGCCAGCAGTATTAGAACGGTAGGGCCGTACTACGAGCAGTACTTC CASSIRTVGPYYEQYF
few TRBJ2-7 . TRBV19 TGTGCCAGTAGTATCGGGGAGTTCCCCTACGAGCAGTACTTC CASSIGEFPYEQYF
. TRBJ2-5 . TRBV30 TGTGCCTGGACCGCCCCTCCCTGGGGGACCCAGTACTTC CAWTAPPWGTQYF
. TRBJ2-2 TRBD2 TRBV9 TGTGCCAGCAGCGTAGGAGGACTAGCGGGAACCGGGGAGCTGTTTTTT CASSVGGLAGTGELFF
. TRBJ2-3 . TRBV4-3 TGCGCCAGCAGCCAAGAAAGAAACCTAGCCGTGGTAGCAAGCACAGATACGCAGTATTTT CASSQERNLAVVASTDTQYF
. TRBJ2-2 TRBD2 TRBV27 TGTGCCAGCAGTTTCCCAGGACTAGCGGGGGACACCGGGGAGCTGTTTTTT CASSFPGLAGDTGELFF
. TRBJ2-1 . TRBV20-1 TGCAGTGCTAGAGATAAGTTTTCCTACAATGAGCAGTTCTTC CSARDKFSYNEQFF
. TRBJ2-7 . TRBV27 TGTGCCAGCAGTCCGCGACTAGAACTCTACGAGCAGTACTTC CASSPRLELYEQYF
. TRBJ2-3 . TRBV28 TGTGCCAGCAGTCCGCTCACCAGGGCTGATACGCAGTATTTT CASSPLTRADTQYF
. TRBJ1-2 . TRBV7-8 TGTGCCAGCAGCGGGGGGGACACGTCTTCCTATGGCTACACCTTC CASSGGDTSSYGYTF
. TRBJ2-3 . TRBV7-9 TGTGCCAGCCGAAGGGGGTGGGCACACACAGATACGCAGTATTTT CASRRGWAHTDTQYF
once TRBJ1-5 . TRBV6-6 TGTGCCAGCAGTCTTAACAGTGAGAGTCAGCCCCAGCATTTT CASSLNSESQPQHF
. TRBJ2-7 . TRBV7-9 TGTGCCAGCAGCTGGTTATCTGGCGAGCAGTACTTC CASSWLSGEQYF
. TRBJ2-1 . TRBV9 TGTGCCAGCAGCGCAGAGGAGGATGAGCAGTTCTTC CASSAEEDEQFF
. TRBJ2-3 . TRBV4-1 . CASSPAFWGTDTQYF
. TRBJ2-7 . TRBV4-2 TGTGCCAGCAGCCAAGACGGGGACGATAGCGACGAGCAGTACTTC CASSQDGDDSDEQYF
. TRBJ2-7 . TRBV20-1 TGCAGTGCTAGACGGCTAGCTACCTACGAGCAGTACTTC CSARRLATYEQYF
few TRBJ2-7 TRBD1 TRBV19 TGTGCCAGTAGTTCCCGGGACAGGGTCTCCTACGAGCAGTACTTC CASSSRDRVSYEQYF
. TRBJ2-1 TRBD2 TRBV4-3 TGCGCCAGCAGCCAAGACCCAGTAATACTAGCGGGAACCTACAATGAGCAGTTCTTC CASSQDPVILAGTYNEQFF
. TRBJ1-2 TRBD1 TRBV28 TGTGCCAGCAGGTCGACAGGGGGTCGAAGGGGCTACACCTTC CASRSTGGRRGYTF
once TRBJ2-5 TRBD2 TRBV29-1 TGCAGCGTTGGCTCTAGCGGGACGGGGCGGGAGACCCAGTACTTC CSVGSSGTGRETQYF
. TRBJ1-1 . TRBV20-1 TGCAGTGCTAGAGTAGTTGAGGGGATGAGCACTGAAGCTTTCTTT CSARVVEGMSTEAFF
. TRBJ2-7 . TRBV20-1 TGCAGTGCTAGCACAGGGTCCGGAGGGTACGAGCAGTACTTC CSASTGSGGYEQYF
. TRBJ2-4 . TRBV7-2 TGTGCCAGCAGCTTAGCGGGGGGCGGGAGCATCGAAAACATTCAGTACTTC CASSLAGGGSIENIQYF
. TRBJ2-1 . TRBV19 TGTGCCAGTAGTACGACAGGCTACAATGAGCAGTTCTTC CASSTTGYNEQFF
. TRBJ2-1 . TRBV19 TGTGCCAGTCCCCCCGCTTCGGGGCGGAGGGCTGTCAATGAGCAGTTCTTC CASPPASGRRAVNEQFF
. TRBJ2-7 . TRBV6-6 TGTGCCAGCAGTCCTTTCCAGTCAGGCGAGCAGTACTTC CASSPFQSGEQYF
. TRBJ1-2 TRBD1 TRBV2 TGTGCCAGCAGTGACGGACAGGGGACCTATGGCTACACCTTC CASSDGQGTYGYTF
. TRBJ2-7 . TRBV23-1 TGCGCCAGCAGTCAGGTAGTGCCCTACGAGCAGTACTTC CASSQVVPYEQYF
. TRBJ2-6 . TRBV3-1 TGTGCCAGCAGCCCCGTGGATGGGGCCAACGTCCTGACTTTC CASSPVDGANVLTF
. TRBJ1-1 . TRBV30 TGTGCCTGGAGTCCATCGGAGGGGCTTGGGAACACTGAAGCTTTCTTT CAWSPSEGLGNTEAFF
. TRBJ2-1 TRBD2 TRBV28 TGTGCCAGCAGTTTATCCTTAGCGGGAGGGGGTGAAGAGCAGTTCTTC CASSLSLAGGGEEQFF